This entry concerns a single TCR beta chain. No antigen is known for it. The sample comes from a study of shared clonotypes between healthy human individuals. Findings and limits, study-wide: Genetic and exposure-history diversity was limited by the few donors. Clonotype sharing among donors likely depends on sequencing depth.

Assay used: immunoSEQ multiplex PCR; TCRdb lists only in-frame clones, some missing. The sample lists roughly 720,000 clones, roughly 87% seen once, with less than 40% in the top ten. This CDR3 contains 13 residues. The germline V gene encodes CDR1 SQVTM and CDR2 ANQGSEA. V dropped 6 bases and J dropped 4; count of bases not matched to a gene: 6. This TCR was sampled from a man younger than 35 in good health. Some clones in this sample may be carry-over from other donors' samples. Sequenced material: memory CD8+ T cells from PBMCs. Subset here: CD45RO+ cells pooled with CCR7-negative TemRA cells. V usage is TRBV29-1 and J usage is TRBJ2-7, with 10 bases that match TRBD1. The CDR3 DNA follows: TGCAGCGTAGACGGACAGGGGGGTTACGAGCAGTACTTC. Translating gives CSVDGQGGYEQYF.